The 27 T cell receptor beta chains reported below all come from one sample, sequenced in a study of cytomegalovirus exposure and HLA in healthy donors. The PCR used 60 Vbeta and 13 Jbeta primers. Some clones are missing from TCRdb's copy, which holds only in-frame ones; the method was immunoSEQ multiplex PCR. This table holds approximately 100,000 clones, 75% found once. Sequencing was carried out using PBMCs. These receptors were taken from a young woman in good health and CMV-seropositive.

The chain joins TRBV11-2 to TRBJ2-7, with 8 bases identical to TRBD2. The germline gives CDR1 SGHAT, CDR2 FQNNGV. The CDR3 is 13 amino acids. V was clipped by 1 base and J by 7 bases; unmatched bases: 3. The CDR3 is CASSLGLAWEQYF. The CDR3 DNA follows: TGTGCCAGCAGCTTAGGACTAGCGTGGGAGCAGTACTTC.

The chain joins TRBV5-1 to TRBJ2-1; D might be TRBD1 (6 bases). This CDR3 has 15 amino acids. The V gene's germline CDR1 is SGHRS and CDR2 YFSETQ. Trimming pared 0 bases from V and 1 base from J, leaving 8 bases between. CDR3 sequence reads: CASSLEGVSYNEQFF. Here the CDR3 DNA reads TGCGCCAGCAGCTTGGAGGGGGTATCCTACAATGAGCAGTTCTTC.

This chain connects TRBV28 to TRBJ2-2; 10 bases fit TRBD1. This CDR3 spans 15 amino acids. Germline CDR1 reads MDHEN; CDR2 reads SYDVKM. Trimming removed 8 bases from V and 7 bases from J; junction bases left unmatched: 10. The CDR3 is CASRLGTGVVGELFF. The CDR3 nucleotides are TGTGCCAGCCGTCTCGGGACAGGGGTTGTCGGGGAGCTGTTTTTT.

CDR3 DNA: TGCGCCAGCAGCTTGGAACTTCTAAACAATGAGCAGTTCTTC. Protein product: CASSLELLNNEQFF. The chain is built from TRBV5-1 and TRBJ2-1; no firm D call. The germline V and J ends were trimmed by 0 bases and 5 bases, with 9 bases remaining between them. The CDR3 is 14 residues long. Germline V gene sequence: CDR1 SGHRS, CDR2 YFSETQ.

The rearrangement links TRBV28 to TRBJ1-2; unclear D gene. The CDR3 extends over 14 amino acids. The V end was cut by 4 bases, the J end by 4 bases, with 13 bases between. The V gene's germline CDR1 is MDHEN and CDR2 SYDVKM. CDR3 protein: CASSSPPLVYGYTF. The CDR3 DNA sequence: TGTGCCAGCAGTTCCCCCCCTCTAGTCTATGGCTACACCTTC.

This clone was seen only a few times. This chain joins TRBV4-3 and TRBJ1-1, with unresolved D. Per the germline V gene, CDR1 is LGHNA and CDR2 is YSLEER. This CDR3 has 13 amino acids. Trimming cost V 4 bases and J 0 bases, with 6 bases left between them. The CDR3 DNA sequence: TGCGCCAGCAGCCTTAACTTGAACACTGAAGCTTTCTTT. This encodes CASSLNLNTEAFF.

This sequence joins TRBV4-3 and TRBJ1-1; no clear D gene. This CDR3 is built from 12 residues. Germline V gene sequence: CDR1 LGHNA, CDR2 YSLEER. V was pared by 0 bases and J by 11 bases, with 10 bases between. CDR3 residues: CASSQEGRRAFF. As DNA, the CDR3 is TGCGCCAGCAGCCAAGAGGGGAGGAGGGCTTTCTTT.

The genes are TRBV7-2 and TRBJ2-2, with TRBD2 identical over 10 bases. The CDR3 has 15 residues. Trimming at V came to 5 bases and at J to 3 bases, leaving 3 bases not matched to a gene. CDR1 and CDR2 from the germline V gene are SGHTA and FQGNSA. In DNA, the CDR3 is TGTGCCAGCAGCCAAGCGGGAGGGGACACCGGGGAGCTGTTTTTT. Translation gives CASSQAGGDTGELFF.

Points on this clone: A junction end diverges from the germline sequence, so it may reflect a read error. The genes are TRBV28 and TRBJ2-1; D possibly corresponds to TRBD1 (6 bases). Germline V gene data show CDR1 as MDHEN and CDR2 as SYDVKM. The CDR3 has 11 residues. The CDR3 DNA follows: TGTGCCAGCAGCTCCGGGACACTCGTTATCTTC. This translates into CASSSGTLVIF.

The rearrangement uses TRBV6-4 and TRBJ2-1; 7 positions match TRBD1. The CDR3 consists of 14 residues. Germline V gives CDR1 MRHNA, CDR2 SNTAGT. The junction had 7 bases not matched to a gene; V was cut back by 6 bases and J by 5 bases. DNA for the CDR3: TGTGCCAGCAGATTAACGGGACAGCACAATGAGCAGTTCTTC. Its protein is CASRLTGQHNEQFF.

The V and J genes are TRBV29-1 and TRBJ2-7; D not resolved. The CDR3 totals 12 residues. Germline V lookup: CDR1 SQVTM, CDR2 ANQGSEA. Trimming removed 1 base from V and 4 bases from J, with 8 bases in between. The CDR3 loop is CSVEGENYEQYF. CDR3 DNA sequence: TGCAGCGTTGAAGGAGAGAATTACGAGCAGTACTTC.

The chain links TRBV7-3 to TRBJ2-2; no definite D call. The germline V gene has CDR1 SGHTA and CDR2 FQGTGA. CDR3 length: 15 residues. Between the trimmed V and J ends, which lost 4 bases and 0 bases, there was a span of 9 bases. The CDR3 coding sequence is TGTGCCAGCAGCTCCCGAGGATCGAACACCGGGGAGCTGTTTTTT. As protein: CASSSRGSNTGELFF.

The V and J genes are TRBV15 and TRBJ2-1, with D unclear. CDR1 is LNHNV, CDR2 YYDKDF, per germline (reference sequence). V was shortened by 5 bases and J by 1 base, with 6 bases between the two germline ends. The length of the CDR3 is 13 residues. CDR3 DNA: TGTGCCACCAGCCCGAGGTCCTACAATGAGCAGTTCTTC. Translating gives CATSPRSYNEQFF.

In this sample, this clone turned up once. The CDR3 region is CASSETGAYYGYTF. In DNA form, the CDR3 reads TGTGCCAGCAGCGAAACAGGCGCCTACTATGGCTACACCTTC. The chain has TRBV9 and TRBJ1-2; TRBD1 might be the D (5 bases). V was shortened by 3 bases and J by 3 bases, with 12 bases between the two germline ends. Looked up from germline, CDR1 is SGDLS and CDR2 is YYNGEE. This CDR3 spans 14 amino acids.

The V call is TRBV7-2, the J call TRBJ1-1; D is undetermined. The V gene lost 5 bases and the J gene lost 0 bases, with 7 bases spanning the gap. CDR3 length: 13 amino acids. Germline CDR1 and CDR2: SGHTA and FQGNSA. The CDR3 nucleotides read TGTGCCAGCAGCCTCCCAGTGAACACTGAAGCTTTCTTT. This translates into CASSLPVNTEAFF.

V and J are TRBV7-2 and TRBJ1-2; 9 bases match TRBD1. This CDR3 is 14 amino acids long. J gave up 5 bases and V 5 bases, and 6 bases lay outside the gene matches. Germline-derived CDR1 and CDR2 are SGHTA and FQGNSA. The CDR3 coding sequence is TGTGCCAGCAGCACGGGACAGGGAACTTATGGCTACACCTTC. It encodes CASSTGQGTYGYTF. The full variable domain, in which reference TRBV7-2 and TRBJ1-2 provide the parts outside the CDR3, is GAGVSQSPSNKVTEKGKDVELRCDPISGHTALYWYRQSLGQGLEFLIYFQGNSAPDKSGLPSDRFSAERTGGSVSTLTIQRTQQEDSAVYLCASSTGQGTYGYTFGSGTRLTVV.

V gene TRBV5-1 combines with J gene TRBJ2-5; D is possibly TRBD2 (7 bases). The CDR3 is 15 residues long. Trimming cost V 4 bases and J 2 bases, with 15 bases left between them. Germline V CDR1 and CDR2: SGHRS, YFSETQ. The CDR3 sequence is CASSLVQGGQETQYF. The CDR3 region has the DNA TGCGCCAGCAGCCTAGTACAGGGAGGGCAAGAGACCCAGTACTTC. The whole variable domain, filled in from reference TRBV5-1 and TRBJ2-5, reads KAGVTQTPRYLIKTRGQQVTLSCSPISGHRSVSWYQQTPGQGLQFLFEYFSETQRNKGNFPGRFSGRQFSNSRSEMNVSTLELGDSALYLCASSLVQGGQETQYFGPGTRLLVL.

This chain uses TRBV7-9 with TRBJ2-5, with D tentatively TRBD2 (7 bases). This CDR3 contains 16 residues. Trimming cost V 5 bases and J 5 bases, with 21 bases left between them. CDR1 is SEHNR, CDR2 FQNEAQ, per germline (reference sequence). CDR3 loop: CASSPRMGGGLETQYF. DNA for the CDR3: TGTGCCAGCAGCCCCAGGATGGGAGGGGGATTGGAGACCCAGTACTTC.

This chain connects TRBV6-6 to TRBJ1-5; D remains unclear. CDR1 and CDR2 (germline): MNHNY, SVGAGI (reference sequence). V shed 11 bases and J shed 1 base, with 15 bases lying between them. The CDR3 is made up of 14 amino acids. The CDR3 bases are TGTGCCTCGACAACCACTTTAAGCAATCAGCCCCAGCATTTT. Translation gives CASTTTLSNQPQHF.

The V gene is TRBV5-8, the J gene TRBJ1-2; D possibly corresponds to TRBD1 (6 bases). The V end lost 2 bases, the J end lost 5 bases, and 10 bases lay between the germline ends. The CDR3 consists of 13 residues. CDR1 is SGHTS, CDR2 YDEGEE, per germline. The CDR3 sequence: CASSFGQGYGYTF. The DNA for the CDR3 is TGTGCCAGCAGCTTCGGCCAGGGGTATGGCTACACCTTC.

The V call is TRBV4-1, the J call TRBJ2-3; D uncertain. The CDR3 is 14 amino acids. CDR1 and CDR2 (germline): MGHRA, YSYEKL. Trimming took 6 bases from V and 2 from J, leaving 12 bases between them. CDR3 in DNA: TGCGCCAGCAGTCAGGTTTTAATCACAGATACGCAGTATTTT. Protein sequence: CASSQVLITDTQYF.

This chain uses TRBV15 with TRBJ2-7; 8 bases agree with TRBD1. V lost 5 bases, J lost 2 bases, and 5 bases stayed unmatched. There are 14 residues in the CDR3. Germline V gene lookup returns CDR1 LNHNV and CDR2 YYDKDF (reference sequence). This CDR3 is CATSRGQVAYEQYF. CDR3 DNA: TGTGCCACCAGCCGGGGACAGGTAGCCTACGAGCAGTACTTC.

V is TRBV6-1 and J is TRBJ2-2; 12 bases are a match to TRBD2. The junction had 4 bases not matched to a gene; V was cut back by 4 bases and J by 7 bases. This CDR3 has 15 residues. Germline V CDR1 and CDR2: MNHNS, SASEGT. The CDR3 sequence is CASSGTSGTGGELFF. CDR3 in DNA: TGTGCCAGCAGTGGGACTAGCGGGACCGGCGGGGAGCTGTTTTTT.

The V call is TRBV19, the J call TRBJ1-2; 7 bases are shared with TRBD1. Germline V CDR1 and CDR2: LNHDA, SQIVND (reference sequence). This CDR3 comprises 14 residues. J was trimmed by 5 bases and V by 7 bases; bases with no gene match: 10. As DNA, the CDR3 is TGTGCCAGTAAGATCGGGACAGCCGAGTATGGCTACACCTTC. It yields the protein CASKIGTAEYGYTF. Variable domain in full (rest from reference TRBV19 and TRBJ1-2): DGGITQSPKYLFRKEGQNVTLSCEQNLNHDAMYWYRQDPGQGLRLIYYSQIVNDFQKGDIAEGYSVSREKKESFPLTVTSAQKNPTAFYLCASKIGTAEYGYTFGSGTRLTVV.

The chain couples TRBV5-1 to TRBJ2-1; no firm D call. There are 13 residues in the CDR3. Germline CDR1 is SGHRS and CDR2 is YFSETQ. Trimming removed 1 base at V and 5 bases at J, with 7 bases between. The CDR3 loop is CASSLNTNNEQFF. The CDR3 DNA reads as TGCGCCAGCAGCTTGAATACTAACAATGAGCAGTTCTTC.

This clone was found a few times. The genes are TRBV29-1 and TRBJ1-3; no reliable D call. Germline V CDR1 and CDR2: SQVTM, ANQGSEA. The V and J ends lost 3 bases and 4 bases respectively, with 4 bases between them. The CDR3 sequence is 11 residues long. The CDR3 spells CSVDIGNTIYF. CDR3 nucleotides: TGCAGCGTTGACATCGGAAACACCATATATTTT.

The chain is built from TRBV7-2 and TRBJ2-1; TRBD2 aligns across 10 bases. The CDR3 contains 17 residues. J lost 4 bases, V lost 4 bases, and 10 bases had no gene match. In germline, CDR1 is SGHTA, CDR2 FQGNSA. CDR3 loop: CASSSHLAGAPYNEQFF. CDR3 bases: TGTGCCAGCAGCTCCCATCTAGCGGGAGCCCCTTACAATGAGCAGTTCTTC. Based on the CDR3 plus reference TRBV7-2 and TRBJ2-1, the full variable domain is GAGVSQSPSNKVTEKGKDVELRCDPISGHTALYWYRQSLGQGLEFLIYFQGNSAPDKSGLPSDRFSAERTGGSVSTLTIQRTQQEDSAVYLCASSSHLAGAPYNEQFFGPGTRLTVL.